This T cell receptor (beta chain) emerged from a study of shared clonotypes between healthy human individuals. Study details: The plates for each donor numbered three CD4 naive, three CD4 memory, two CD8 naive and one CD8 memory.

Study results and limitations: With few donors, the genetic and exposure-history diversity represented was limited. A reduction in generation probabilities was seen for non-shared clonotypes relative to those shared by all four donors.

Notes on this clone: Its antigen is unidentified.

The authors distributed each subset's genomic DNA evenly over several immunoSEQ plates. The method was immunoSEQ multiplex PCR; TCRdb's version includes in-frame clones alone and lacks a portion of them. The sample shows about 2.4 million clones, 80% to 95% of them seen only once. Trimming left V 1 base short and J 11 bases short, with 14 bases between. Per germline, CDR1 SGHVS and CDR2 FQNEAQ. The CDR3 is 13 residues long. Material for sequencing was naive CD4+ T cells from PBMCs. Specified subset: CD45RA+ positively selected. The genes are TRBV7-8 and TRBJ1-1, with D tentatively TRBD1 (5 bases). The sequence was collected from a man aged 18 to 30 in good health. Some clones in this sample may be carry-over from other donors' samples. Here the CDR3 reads CASSLEFVRVAFF. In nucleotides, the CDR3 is TGTGCCAGCAGCTTAGAGTTCGTCAGGGTTGCTTTCTTT.